This paragraph reports one T cell receptor (beta chain). The data derive from a study of blood T cell repertoires in COVID-19. On the study more broadly: Italy, Spain and the United States were the sources of the convalescent and acute COVID-19 samples. Sources were T cells, B-cell-depleted T cells, or PBMCs; the material itself was cDNA or gDNA.

V dropped 1 base and J dropped 5 bases, with 15 bases sitting between them. The CDR3 runs 15 residues. Germline CDR1 and CDR2: LGHNA and YNFKEQ. The assay was immunoSEQ multiplex PCR, and TCRdb's table has in-frame clones only and misses some. The sample has over 200,000 clones, around 80% seen once. The sample taken for sequencing was peripheral blood. This TCR was recovered from a woman between 45 and 65 years old with acute or convalescent COVID-19. The chain combines TRBV4-2 with TRBJ2-7, with D possibly being TRBD1 (6 bases). The CDR3 DNA is TGTGCCAGCAGCCAAGGCACAGGGAGTCCGGACGAGCAGTACTTC. Its protein is CASSQGTGSPDEQYF.